These 29 T cell receptor beta chains originate from one sample sequenced in a study of blood T cell repertoires in COVID-19. Repertoires were generated with immunoSEQ multiplex PCR, while TCRdb's copy carries only in-frame clones and drops some. Of about 53,000 clones listed, about three quarters were seen once; the top ten hold 43%. Sequencing used peripheral blood. The source is a man between 65 and 79 years old with active or convalescent COVID-19.

The chain recombines TRBV2 with TRBJ1-1; the D gene is possibly TRBD1 (5 bases). Trimming pared 7 bases from V and 2 bases from J, leaving 11 bases between. Germline V gene lookup returns CDR1 SNHLY and CDR2 FYNNEI. This CDR3 is 13 amino acids long. This CDR3 is CASTKDSNTEAFF. The CDR3, as DNA: TGTGCCAGCACCAAAGACAGTAACACTGAAGCTTTCTTT.

This clone was detected once. The rearrangement links TRBV6-5 to TRBJ1-5, with D tentatively TRBD1 (5 bases). Per the germline V gene, CDR1 is MNHEY and CDR2 is SVGAGI. V lost 2 bases and J lost 7, with 9 bases in between. This CDR3 is built from 13 residues. The CDR3, as DNA: TGTGCCAGCAGTTACCGGGAGGGGCAGCCCCAGCATTTT. Translated: CASSYREGQPQHF.

In this sample, this clone turned up a few times. The chain couples TRBV24-1 to TRBJ1-2; a weak D match, TRBD1 (5 bases). V was trimmed by 4 bases and J by 4 bases, leaving 15 bases between them. Germline CDR1 KGHDR, CDR2 SFDVKD. This CDR3 is built from 15 residues. The CDR3 is CATSEATSGIYGYTF. CDR3 DNA sequence: TGTGCCACCAGTGAGGCTACGTCAGGGATCTATGGCTACACCTTC.

The chain uses TRBV25-1 and TRBJ2-7; 9 nucleotides align to TRBD1. Germline CDR1 and CDR2: MGHDK and SYGVNS. The V segment lost 4 bases and the J segment 4 bases; nucleotides outside the gene matches: 8. This CDR3 is built from 15 residues. The CDR3 is CASSAPPGQGYEQYF. CDR3 sequence (DNA): TGTGCCAGCAGTGCCCCACCGGGACAGGGATACGAGCAGTACTTC.

The chain combines TRBV6-2 or TRBV6-3 with TRBJ2-3; 12 positions agree with TRBD2. After removal of 2 bases from V and 6 bases from J, the junction contained 6 bases not matched to a gene. The germline CDR1 and CDR2 sequences are MNHEY and SVGEGT. The CDR3 is made up of 16 amino acids. DNA of the CDR3: TGTGCCAGCAGTTACAGTCTAGCGGGGGGGCGGGATACGCAGTATTTT. This gives the protein CASSYSLAGGRDTQYF.

V usage is TRBV12-3 or TRBV12-4 and J usage is TRBJ1-5, with D possibly matching TRBD1 (5 bases). This CDR3 is 12 amino acids long. Trimming pared 5 bases from V and 9 bases from J, leaving 11 bases between. The CDR3 protein is CASSPSRGPQHF. CDR3 sequence (DNA): TGTGCCAGCAGTCCCTCTAGGGGGCCCCAGCATTTT.

This rearrangement joins TRBV7-2 to TRBJ2-5, with 7 bases fitting TRBD2. J gave up 5 bases and V 5 bases, and 11 bases lay outside the gene matches. CDR3 length: 15 residues. CDR1 SGHTA and CDR2 FQGNSA come from the germline V gene. The CDR3 here is CASSLNGGGRETQYF. Written as DNA, the CDR3 is TGTGCCAGCAGCCTTAATGGGGGAGGGCGGGAGACCCAGTACTTC.

V and J are TRBV4-3 and TRBJ2-7, with D perhaps matching TRBD1 (6 bases). Trimming removed 0 bases at V and 3 bases at J, with 15 bases between. CDR3 length: 16 amino acids. The germline V gene has CDR1 LGHNA and CDR2 YSLEER. CDR3: CASSQDIGQPYYEQYF. The CDR3 nucleotides are TGCGCCAGCAGCCAAGATATCGGACAGCCTTACTACGAGCAGTACTTC.

The chain carries TRBV6-5 and TRBJ1-1, with 7 bases lining up with TRBD1. J was trimmed by 4 bases and V by 6 bases; bases with no gene match: 8. This CDR3 is 14 amino acids long. The germline V gene has CDR1 MNHEY and CDR2 SVGAGI. The CDR3: CASRRDRDRTEAFF. CDR3 in DNA: TGTGCCAGCAGGCGAGACAGGGATCGCACTGAAGCTTTCTTT.

The V call is TRBV7-2, the J call TRBJ2-3; 8 bases line up with TRBD2. Germline CDR1 reads SGHTA; CDR2 reads FQGNSA. V gave up 2 bases and J gave up 7 bases; unmatched junction bases: 5. CDR3 length: 14 amino acids. The CDR3 here is CASSLRGGAHTQYF. In nucleotides, the CDR3 is TGTGCCAGCAGCTTACGGGGGGGGGCACATACGCAGTATTTT. The full variable domain, completed using reference TRBV7-2 and TRBJ2-3, is GAGVSQSPSNKVTEKGKDVELRCDPISGHTALYWYRQSLGQGLEFLIYFQGNSAPDKSGLPSDRFSAERTGGSVSTLTIQRTQQEDSAVYLCASSLRGGAHTQYFGPGTRLTVL.

The chain employs TRBV6-5 and TRBJ2-2; the match to TRBD1 covers 8 bases. Germline CDR1 reads MNHEY; CDR2 reads SVGAGI. V gave up 6 bases and J gave up 14 bases; unmatched junction bases: 14. This CDR3 region has 14 residues. In DNA, the CDR3 is TGTGCCAGCAGCTCCGACAGGGGTCGGATGGTACTGTTTTTT. The encoded protein is CASSSDRGRMVLFF.

The table lists this clone with a count of one. This sequence joins TRBV7-9 and TRBJ2-3, with D possibly being TRBD1 (6 bases). The CDR3 spans 15 residues. Germline V gene lookup returns CDR1 SEHNR and CDR2 FQNEAQ (reference sequence). V was clipped by 5 bases and J by 2 bases, with 14 bases between them. This CDR3 is CASSPAGDDTDTQYF. The CDR3 DNA sequence: TGTGCCAGCAGCCCAGCAGGGGACGACACAGATACGCAGTATTTT.

This clone appeared a single time. The gene calls are TRBV6-5 and TRBJ2-7; TRBD1 matches 10 bases. The CDR3 loop spans 14 amino acids. J was trimmed by 6 bases and V by 6 bases; bases with no gene match: 8. The germline V gene has CDR1 MNHEY and CDR2 SVGAGI. For the CDR3, the DNA is TGTGCCAGCAGGCCTCCGGGACAGGGGTTCGAGCAGTACTTC. Residues: CASRPPGQGFEQYF.

CDR3 nucleotide sequence: TGTGCCAGCAGCCAAGTACTCTATGGCTACACCTTC. As protein: CASSQVLYGYTF. The chain has TRBV6-2 or TRBV6-3 and TRBJ1-2; D gene ambiguous. V was clipped by 6 bases and J by 4 bases, with 9 bases between them. In germline, CDR1 is MNHEY, CDR2 SVGEGT. This CDR3 has 12 residues.

V gene TRBV5-6 combines with J gene TRBJ2-2; TRBD2 is a possible D gene (6 bases). Looked up from germline, CDR1 is SGHDT and CDR2 is YYEEEE. V gave up 2 bases and J gave up 6 bases, with 11 bases separating them. The CDR3 loop spans 14 amino acids. As DNA, the CDR3 is TGTGCCAGCAGCTTAAGAAGGGAGGCCGGGGAGCTGTTTTTT. Amino acid sequence: CASSLRREAGELFF.

J is TRBJ2-1 and V is TRBV6-2 or TRBV6-3; 12 bases align to TRBD2. With V trimmed by 6 bases and J by 4 bases, 4 bases remained unmatched. Germline V lookup: CDR1 MNHEY, CDR2 SVGEGT. The CDR3 is made up of 15 amino acids. The CDR3 protein is CASSLGTSGYNEQFF. CDR3 DNA: TGTGCCAGCAGCCTCGGGACTAGCGGGTACAATGAGCAGTTCTTC.

The V call is TRBV18, the J call TRBJ1-1, with D perhaps matching TRBD1 (6 bases). CDR3 length: 15 amino acids. Germline V gene data show CDR1 as KGHSH and CDR2 as LQKENI. V gave up 3 bases and J gave up 7 bases, with 18 bases separating them. The CDR3: CASSPTGGAGGEAFF. The CDR3 DNA reads TGTGCCAGCTCACCCACGGGGGGGGCCGGGGGTGAAGCTTTCTTT.

This clone was detected once. The chain uses TRBV2 and TRBJ1-2; 9 positions agree with TRBD1. V lost 5 bases to trimming and J lost 6 bases; unmatched junction nucleotides: 4. The germline gives CDR1 SNHLY, CDR2 FYNNEI. This CDR3 is 13 amino acids long. DNA for the CDR3: TGTGCCAGCAGTCTGACAGGGGGAGATGGCTACACCTTC. Translation: CASSLTGGDGYTF.

The chain is built from TRBV21-1 and TRBJ2-2; whether TRBD2, the table's D call, matches the DNA was not checked. TRBV21-1 is annotated as a pseudogene. The CDR3 runs 16 residues. The CDR3 nucleotides are TGTGCCAGCAGCAAAAAGGAGGGGCCCAACACCGGGGAGCTGTTTTTT. Its protein product is CASSKKEGPNTGELFF.

The V gene is TRBV11-2, the J gene TRBJ1-1; TRBD1 matches 8 bases. Germline-derived CDR1 and CDR2 are SGHAT and FQNNGV. The CDR3 covers 15 residues. J lost 0 bases, V lost 5 bases, and 5 bases had no gene match. This CDR3 is CASSRRTGLNTEAFF. Written as DNA, the CDR3 is TGTGCCAGCAGCCGCCGGACAGGGTTGAACACTGAAGCTTTCTTT.

This clone was detected once. The chain has TRBV15 and TRBJ2-7; D unresolved. Germline V gene sequence: CDR1 LNHNV, CDR2 YYDKDF (reference sequence). Trimming removed 1 base at V and 2 bases at J, with 6 bases between. CDR3 length: 13 residues. The CDR3 DNA sequence: TGTGCCACCAGCAGAGGAGTAACCTACGAGCAGTACTTC. This encodes CATSRGVTYEQYF.

The chain has TRBV4-2 and TRBJ1-1; D might be TRBD1 (5 bases). The CDR3 spans 14 residues. In germline, CDR1 is LGHNA, CDR2 YNFKEQ. Trimming pared 4 bases from V and 5 bases from J, leaving 14 bases between. The CDR3 bases are TGTGCCAGCAGCCTACGCAGAGCAGGGACTGAAGCTTTCTTT. Translation: CASSLRRAGTEAFF.

V usage is TRBV24-1 and J usage is TRBJ2-7, with a tentative D call TRBD1 (5 bases). The CDR3 contains 13 residues. V lost 3 bases and J lost 5, with 10 bases in between. Germline V gene lookup returns CDR1 KGHDR and CDR2 SFDVKD. The CDR3 here is CATSDPGYHEQYF. DNA for the CDR3: TGTGCCACCAGTGATCCAGGGTACCACGAGCAGTACTTC.

In this sample, this clone is medium-sized. CDR3 amino acids: CASSRHRVGSGTGELFF. CDR3 DNA: TGTGCCAGCAGCCGCCACAGGGTCGGTAGTGGCACCGGGGAGCTGTTTTTT. V and J are TRBV14 and TRBJ2-2, with TRBD1 as a possible D gene (6 bases). The length of the CDR3 is 17 residues. Germline CDR1 and CDR2: SGHDN and FVKESK. V gave up 4 bases and J gave up 4 bases, with 19 bases separating them.

J is TRBJ2-1 and V is TRBV19, with 9 bases lining up with TRBD2. The germline V gene encodes CDR1 LNHDA and CDR2 SQIVND (reference sequence). The CDR3 extends over 17 amino acids. The junction had 14 bases not matched to a gene; V was cut back by 5 bases and J by 6 bases. CDR3: CASSLSGVAGEANEQFF. The CDR3, as DNA: TGTGCCAGTAGTCTCTCTGGGGTAGCGGGAGAGGCCAATGAGCAGTTCTTC.

The V call is TRBV5-1, the J call TRBJ1-1; D gene uncertain. This CDR3 is 14 amino acids long. Trimming took 1 base from V and 5 from J, leaving 12 bases between them. Germline assignment: CDR1 SGHRS and CDR2 YFSETQ. Written as DNA, the CDR3 is TGCGCCAGCAGCTTGACCGGGAGGATTACTGAAGCTTTCTTT. Protein: CASSLTGRITEAFF.

The chain uses TRBV5-5 and TRBJ1-1, with TRBD1 matching over 8 bases. Germline V gene sequence: CDR1 SGHKS, CDR2 YYEKEE (reference sequence). V was clipped by 4 bases and J by 5 bases; unmatched bases: 7. The CDR3 sequence is 14 residues long. In nucleotides, the CDR3 is TGTGCCAGCAGCCGGGAACAGGGGGGGACTGAAGCTTTCTTT. This sequence encodes CASSREQGGTEAFF.

The rearrangement links TRBV5-1 to TRBJ1-2; 8 bases match TRBD1. The CDR3 runs 15 residues. CDR1 and CDR2 (germline): SGHRS, YFSETQ. Trimming cost V 4 bases and J 0 bases; bases outside gene matches: 5. The CDR3 DNA follows: TGCGCCAGCAGCGGCGGACAGGGAGCTAACTATGGCTACACCTTC. It encodes CASSGGQGANYGYTF.

The chain joins TRBV5-1 to TRBJ1-1; 7 bases agree with TRBD1. In germline, CDR1 is SGHRS, CDR2 YFSETQ. The CDR3 contains 15 residues. V lost 4 bases and J lost 0; bases outside the gene matches: 6. The CDR3 spells CASSRGTELNTEAFF. DNA of the CDR3: TGCGCCAGCAGCCGCGGGACAGAATTGAACACTGAAGCTTTCTTT.